The clone carrying this TCR beta chain has at least ten counts. From the germline J gene comes the end of the CDR3, since the read stops 3 residues before it. This sample was included in a study of T cell clonality in common variable immunodeficiency. V lost 4 bases and J 2 bases, leaving 14 bases between the germline ends. The length of the CDR3 is 15 residues. Germline values: CDR1 DFQATT, CDR2 SNEGSKA (reference sequence). Control and CVID samples contributed equal amounts of genomic DNA. Some clones are missing from TCRdb's copy, which holds only in-frame ones; the method was immunoSEQ multiplex PCR. The profile covers about 52,000 clones, none occurring a single time.

This TCR came from a person aged 18 to 70 in good health. The chain is built from TRBV20-1 and TRBJ2-2, with a possible D match to TRBD1 (5 bases). The sample comprised peripheral blood mononuclear cells. The CDR3 bases that were read are TGCAGTGCTACTTACAGGCCCGGTAACACCGGGGAG. Encoded protein: CSATYRPGNTGE. The complete CDR3 reads CSATYRPGNTGELFF.